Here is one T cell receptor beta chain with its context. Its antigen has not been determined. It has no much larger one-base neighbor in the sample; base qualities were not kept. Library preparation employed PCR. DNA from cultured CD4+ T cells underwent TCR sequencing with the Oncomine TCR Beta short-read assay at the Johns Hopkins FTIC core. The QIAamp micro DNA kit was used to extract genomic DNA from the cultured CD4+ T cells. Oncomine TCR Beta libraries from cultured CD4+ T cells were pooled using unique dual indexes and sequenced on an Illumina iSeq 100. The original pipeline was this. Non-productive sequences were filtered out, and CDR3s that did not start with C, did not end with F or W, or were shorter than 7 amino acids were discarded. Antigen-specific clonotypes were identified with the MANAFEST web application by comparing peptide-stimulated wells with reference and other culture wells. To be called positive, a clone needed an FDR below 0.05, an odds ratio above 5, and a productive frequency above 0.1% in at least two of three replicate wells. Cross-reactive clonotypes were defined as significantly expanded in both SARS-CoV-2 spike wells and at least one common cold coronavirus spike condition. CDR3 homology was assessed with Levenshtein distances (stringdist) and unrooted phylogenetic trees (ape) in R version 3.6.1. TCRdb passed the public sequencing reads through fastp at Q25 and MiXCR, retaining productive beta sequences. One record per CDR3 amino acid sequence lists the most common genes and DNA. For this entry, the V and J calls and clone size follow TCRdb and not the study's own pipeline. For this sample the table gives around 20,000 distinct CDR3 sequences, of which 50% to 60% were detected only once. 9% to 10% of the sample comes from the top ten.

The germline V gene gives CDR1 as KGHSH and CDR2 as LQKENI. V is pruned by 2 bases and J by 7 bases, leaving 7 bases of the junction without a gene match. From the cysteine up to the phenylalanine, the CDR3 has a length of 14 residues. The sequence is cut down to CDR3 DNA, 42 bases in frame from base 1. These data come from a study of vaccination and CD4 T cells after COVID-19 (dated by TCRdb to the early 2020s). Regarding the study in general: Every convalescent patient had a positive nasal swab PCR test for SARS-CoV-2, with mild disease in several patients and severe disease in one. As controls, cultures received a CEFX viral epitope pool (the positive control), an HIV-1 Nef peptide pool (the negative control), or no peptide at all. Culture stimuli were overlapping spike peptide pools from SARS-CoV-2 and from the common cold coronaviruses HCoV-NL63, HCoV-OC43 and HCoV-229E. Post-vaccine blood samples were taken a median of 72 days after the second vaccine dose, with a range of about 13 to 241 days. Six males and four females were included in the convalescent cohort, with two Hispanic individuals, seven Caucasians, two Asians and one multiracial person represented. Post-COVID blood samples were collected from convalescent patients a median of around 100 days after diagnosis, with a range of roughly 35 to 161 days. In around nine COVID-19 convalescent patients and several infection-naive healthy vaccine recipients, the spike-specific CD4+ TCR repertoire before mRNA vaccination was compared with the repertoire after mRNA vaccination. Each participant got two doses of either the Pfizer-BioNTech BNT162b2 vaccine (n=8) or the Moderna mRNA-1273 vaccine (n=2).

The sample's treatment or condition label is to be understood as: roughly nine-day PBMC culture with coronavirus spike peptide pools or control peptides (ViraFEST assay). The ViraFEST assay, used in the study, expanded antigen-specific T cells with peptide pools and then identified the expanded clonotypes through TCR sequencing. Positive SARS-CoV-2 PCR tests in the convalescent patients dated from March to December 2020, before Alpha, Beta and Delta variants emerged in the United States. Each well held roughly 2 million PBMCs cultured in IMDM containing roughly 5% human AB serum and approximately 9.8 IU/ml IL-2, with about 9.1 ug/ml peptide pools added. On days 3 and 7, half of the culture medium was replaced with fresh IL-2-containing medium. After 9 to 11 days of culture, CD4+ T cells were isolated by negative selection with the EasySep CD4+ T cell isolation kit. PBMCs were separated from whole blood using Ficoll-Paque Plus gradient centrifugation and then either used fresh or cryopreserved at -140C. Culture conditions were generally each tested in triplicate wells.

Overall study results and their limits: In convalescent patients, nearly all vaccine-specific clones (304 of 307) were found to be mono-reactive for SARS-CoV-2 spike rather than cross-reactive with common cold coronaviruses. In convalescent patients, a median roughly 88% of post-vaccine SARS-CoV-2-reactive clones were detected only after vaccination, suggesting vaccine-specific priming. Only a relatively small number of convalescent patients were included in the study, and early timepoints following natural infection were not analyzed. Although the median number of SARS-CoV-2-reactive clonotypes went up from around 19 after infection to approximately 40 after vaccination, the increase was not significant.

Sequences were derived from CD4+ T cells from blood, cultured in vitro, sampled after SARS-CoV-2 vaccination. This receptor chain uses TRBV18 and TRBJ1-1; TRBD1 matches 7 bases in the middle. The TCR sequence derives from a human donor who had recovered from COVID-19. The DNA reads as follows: TGTGCCAGCTCACCAGAGGGGGACAGTTTTGAAGCTTTCTTT. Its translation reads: CASSPEGDSFEAFF.